These 9 T cell receptor beta chains were all obtained from the same sample, sequenced in a study of blood T cell repertoires in COVID-19 (dated by TCRdb to the early 2020s). Libraries were made using the immunoSEQ multiplex PCR assay. Not all clones reach the TCRdb copy of this immuneACCESS table, which keeps in-frame sequences only. Checked studies attribute under half of the gap to unresolved V genes and leave the rest unexplained. The sample table lists some 270,000 clones, 89% of them with a count of one. 1.5% to 2% of the sample belongs to the ten largest clones. The sequencing sample was made of PBMCs or T cells enriched from blood (not recorded which). The receptors here all came from a woman aged 40 to 49 who had recovered from COVID-19.

J is TRBJ1-1 and V is TRBV11-1; D remains unclear. Germline CDR1 reads SGHAT; CDR2 reads FQDESV (reference sequence). The CDR3 loop spans 13 amino acids. With 1 base removed from V and 8 bases from J, the gap between germline ends came to 11 bases. In DNA form, the CDR3 reads TGTGCCAGCAGCTTAGACAGTCACCGGGAAGCTTTCTTT. Protein product: CASSLDSHREAFF.

Notes on this clone: This sample also contains other DNA sequences that code for the same CDR3. The chain links TRBV6-5 to TRBJ1-1; D unresolved. The CDR3 totals 14 residues. V was shortened by 0 bases and J by 1 base, with 6 bases between the two germline ends. CDR1 is MNHEY and CDR2 is SVGAGI in the germline V gene. In DNA form, the CDR3 reads TGTGCCAGCAGTTACTCGAGAGGGAACACTGAAGCTTTCTTT. Its protein is CASSYSRGNTEAFF.

The J gene is TRBJ2-7, the V gene TRBV18; the match to TRBD1 covers 11 bases. CDR1 is KGHSH, CDR2 LQKENI, per germline. The V and J ends lost 5 bases and 2 bases, in that order; junction bases with no gene match: 14. This CDR3 has 18 residues. CDR3 nucleotide sequence: TGTGCCAGCTCATCGCAGCAACCCGGGACAGGGGGTCCCTACGAGCAGTACTTC. It is translated as CASSSQQPGTGGPYEQYF.

The chain has TRBV5-5 and TRBJ2-3, with D possibly being TRBD2 (5 bases). Per the germline V gene, CDR1 is SGHKS and CDR2 is YYEKEE (reference sequence). V shed 0 bases and J shed 4 bases, with 12 bases lying between them. The CDR3 consists of 15 residues. This CDR3 is CASSLVGLAADTQYF. CDR3 DNA: TGTGCCAGCAGCTTGGTCGGCCTAGCCGCAGATACGCAGTATTTT.

The V call is TRBV5-1, the J call TRBJ2-3, with 10 bases lining up with TRBD2. The germline V gene has CDR1 SGHRS and CDR2 YFSETQ. V trimming: 0 bases; J trimming: 1 base; junction bases outside the gene matches: 17. The CDR3 extends over 21 amino acids. CDR3 in amino acids: CASSLAGSSGRYKVGTDTQYF. DNA for the CDR3: TGCGCCAGCAGCTTGGCTGGTTCTAGCGGGAGATATAAAGTCGGCACAGATACGCAGTATTTT.

This clone came up a few times. The chain couples TRBV5-4 to TRBJ1-1, with D unclear. V lost 5 bases to trimming and J lost 0 bases, with 17 bases between them. The CDR3 consists of 16 residues. Germline V CDR1 and CDR2: SGHNT, YYREEE (reference sequence). The chain's CDR3 is CASRARGSEMNTEAFF. CDR3 in DNA: TGTGCCAGCAGAGCCCGAGGGTCAGAAATGAACACTGAAGCTTTCTTT.

The chain employs TRBV6-5 and TRBJ1-2; the match to TRBD1 covers 8 bases. CDR1 is MNHEY and CDR2 is SVGAGI in the germline V gene. V was clipped by 7 bases and J by 8 bases; unmatched bases: 6. The CDR3 covers 12 residues. For the CDR3, the DNA is TGTGCCAGCACCCGGACAGGGCAGGGCTACACCTTC. Protein sequence: CASTRTGQGYTF.

This clone was recorded only once. The chain combines TRBV4-2 with TRBJ1-5; 7 nucleotides match TRBD1. The CDR3 has 15 amino acids. V lost 5 bases, J lost 3 bases, and 7 bases stayed unmatched. Per the germline V gene, CDR1 is LGHNA and CDR2 is YNFKEQ. The CDR3 reads CASSDRQGSNQPQHF. CDR3 bases: TGTGCCAGCAGCGACAGACAGGGTTCCAATCAGCCCCAGCATTTT.

This sequence joins TRBV6-1 and TRBJ1-3; 9 positions agree with TRBD1. The CDR3 runs 16 residues. V was pared by 3 bases and J by 5 bases, with 8 bases of the junction left unmatched. The germline CDR1 and CDR2 sequences are MNHNS and SASEGT. CDR3 coding DNA: TGTGCCAGCAGTGAGCCCCGGGACAGGGACCGAAACACCATATATTTT. This sequence encodes CASSEPRDRDRNTIYF.